The 26 T cell receptor beta chains presented below share a single source sample, sequenced in a study of OX40 agonist ivuxolimab in advanced cancers. The data were produced by immunoSEQ multiplex PCR, yet TCRdb's version contains in-frame clones alone and is incomplete. The top ten clones hold about 0.3% of a sample with about 150,000 clones, 94% of them seen once. This specimen was CD4+ or CD8+ T cells sorted from blood, taken in a trial of the OX40 agonist ivuxolimab. These TCRs come from an adult with an advanced solid tumor such as melanoma, head and neck, liver or kidney cancer.

This chain links TRBV5-1 with TRBJ2-6; D call uncertain. This CDR3 contains 15 residues. Per the germline V gene, CDR1 is SGHRS and CDR2 is YFSETQ. Trimming took off 1 base at V and 2 bases at J, with 7 bases between the two ends. The CDR3 nucleotides read TGCGCCAGCAGCTTGTCCTGGGCTGGGGCCAACGTCCTGACTTTC. This translates into CASSLSWAGANVLTF.

The rearrangement links TRBV5-1 to TRBJ2-5, with 10 bases lining up with TRBD1. This CDR3 region has 17 residues. The V and J ends lost 4 bases and 2 bases, in that order; junction bases with no gene match: 11. The germline V gene encodes CDR1 SGHRS and CDR2 YFSETQ. The CDR3 nucleotides read TGCGCCAGCAGCCGTGGACAGGGGGGTTCATGGCAAGAGACCCAGTACTTC. Residues: CASSRGQGGSWQETQYF.

The genes are TRBV18 and TRBJ2-2; 7 bases agree with TRBD2. With V trimmed by 1 base and J by 6 bases, 5 bases remained unmatched. The CDR3 sequence is 15 residues long. The germline gives CDR1 KGHSH, CDR2 LQKENI. The CDR3 DNA reads TGTGCCAGCTCACCACGCGCGGGAGACCCCGGGGAGCTGTTTTTT. Protein sequence: CASSPRAGDPGELFF.

There are a few counts of this clone. The chain recombines TRBV10-3 with TRBJ1-2, with a weak D call TRBD1 (5 bases). The CDR3 has 13 amino acids. Germline V gene lookup returns CDR1 ENHRY and CDR2 SYGVKD. The ends were cut back, 10 bases at V and 6 bases at J, with 18 bases in the middle. The CDR3 loop reads CATRPGLSNGYTF. CDR3 coding DNA: TGTGCCACTCGACCGGGACTGTCGAATGGCTACACCTTC.

The chain combines TRBV5-1 with TRBJ2-2, with TRBD2 matching over 15 bases. V lost 4 bases, J lost 4 bases, and 2 bases stayed unmatched. Germline V gene lookup returns CDR1 SGHRS and CDR2 YFSETQ. CDR3 length: 16 amino acids. CDR3: CASSGLAGGLTGELFF. CDR3 in DNA: TGCGCCAGCAGCGGACTAGCGGGGGGGCTCACCGGGGAGCTGTTTTTT.

This sequence joins TRBV5-4 and TRBJ2-5, with TRBD2 matching 9 bases. CDR3 size: 17 residues. The J segment lost 1 base and the V segment lost 4 bases, leaving 11 bases of the junction unmatched. Looked up from germline, CDR1 is SGHNT and CDR2 is YYREEE (reference sequence). CDR3 coding DNA: TGTGCCAGCAGCGGGGGGGGACTAGCCGGTTCCCAAGAGACCCAGTACTTC. Translating it yields CASSGGGLAGSQETQYF. Filled out from reference TRBV5-4 and TRBJ2-5, the complete variable domain reads ETGVTQSPTHLIKTRGQQVTLRCSSQSGHNTVSWYQQALGQGPQFIFQYYREEENGRGNFPPRFSGLQFPNYSSELNVNALELDDSALYLCASSGGGLAGSQETQYFGPGTRLLVL.

The chain has TRBV7-8 and TRBJ2-7, with D possibly being TRBD1 (7 bases). Germline assignment: CDR1 SGHVS and CDR2 FQNEAQ. This CDR3 is built from 15 residues. With 3 bases removed from V and 2 bases from J, the gap between germline ends came to 14 bases. The CDR3 region is CASSFGGGGTYEQYF. As DNA, the CDR3 is TGTGCCAGCAGCTTCGGAGGGGGCGGCACCTACGAGCAGTACTTC.

The chain is built from TRBV4-3 and TRBJ1-2; D is perhaps TRBD1 (6 bases). The V and J ends lost 1 base and 6 bases respectively, with 18 bases between them. Germline V gives CDR1 LGHNA, CDR2 YSLEER. The CDR3 length is 16 residues. CDR3 amino acids: CASSQAVWGGDHGYTF. CDR3 nucleotide sequence: TGCGCCAGCAGCCAAGCTGTTTGGGGGGGCGATCATGGCTACACCTTC.

This clone was seen only once. The J gene is TRBJ2-7, the V gene TRBV19, with D possibly TRBD1 on 6 matching bases. The CDR3 totals 15 residues. Germline V gene data show CDR1 as LNHDA and CDR2 as SQIVND (reference sequence). V was clipped by 5 bases and J by 2 bases, with 16 bases between them. The CDR3 nucleotides read TGTGCCAGTAGTTTAAACCGACCAGGGGCCTACGAGCAGTACTTC. It specifies CASSLNRPGAYEQYF.

V gene TRBV10-3 combines with J gene TRBJ2-7, with TRBD1 matching 9 bases. Germline V lookup: CDR1 ENHRY, CDR2 SYGVKD. CDR3 length: 14 amino acids. Trimming removed 10 bases from V and 4 bases from J; junction bases left unmatched: 11. The DNA of the CDR3 is TGTGCCACCTCACCAGGACAGGGGAGATACGAGCAGTACTTC. Translating it yields CATSPGQGRYEQYF.

This rearrangement joins TRBV9 to TRBJ2-3; weak D call: TRBD2 (6 bases). Germline CDR1 reads SGDLS; CDR2 reads YYNGEE. The length of the CDR3 is 13 residues. Trimming stripped 4 bases from V and 4 bases from J, with 10 bases between. The CDR3 reads CASSREPADTQYF. Here the CDR3 DNA reads TGTGCCAGCAGCCGGGAGCCGGCAGATACGCAGTATTTT.

The rearrangement uses TRBV6-5 and TRBJ2-3; 7 nucleotides match TRBD2. The germline gives CDR1 MNHEY, CDR2 SVGAGI. With V trimmed by 2 bases and J by 2 bases, 7 bases remained unmatched. The CDR3 totals 16 residues. The CDR3 protein is CASSYGGTTLTDTQYF. CDR3 bases: TGTGCCAGCAGTTACGGGGGGACTACCCTCACAGATACGCAGTATTTT.

The CDR3 DNA is TGCGCCAGCAGCCAGGGGGCGGCCGGGGCCAACGTCCTGACTTTC. This translates into CASSQGAAGANVLTF. This rearrangement joins TRBV4-3 to TRBJ2-6; weak D call: TRBD1 (6 bases). The CDR3 contains 15 residues. The V end was cut by 3 bases, the J end by 4 bases, with 10 bases between. Germline V CDR1 and CDR2: LGHNA, YSLEER.

This sequence joins TRBV10-3 and TRBJ1-1, with a tentative D call TRBD1 (5 bases). Germline V CDR1 and CDR2: ENHRY, SYGVKD. Trimming shortened V by 6 bases and J by 3 bases, and 11 bases separated the two germline ends. The CDR3 has 13 amino acids. The CDR3, as DNA: TGTGCCATCAGGCAGGGAGGAGACACTGAAGCTTTCTTT. The encoded protein is CAIRQGGDTEAFF.

The table lists this clone with a count of one. The chain couples TRBV5-1 to TRBJ2-5; 7 positions match TRBD1. Unmatched junction bases numbered 3, after V lost 2 bases and J lost 2 bases. The CDR3 is 14 amino acids. The germline gives CDR1 SGHRS, CDR2 YFSETQ. CDR3 sequence (DNA): TGCGCCAGCAGCTTCCGGGACAGACAAGAGACCCAGTACTTC. Translated: CASSFRDRQETQYF.

The V call is TRBV11-3, the J call TRBJ2-1; a possible D gene is TRBD1 (5 bases). Trimming removed 4 bases from V and 5 bases from J, with 12 bases in between. The CDR3 contains 14 residues. The V gene's germline CDR1 is SGHNT and CDR2 YENEEA. The CDR3, as DNA: TGTGCCAGCAGCTGGCAGGGAACCGACAATGAGCAGTTCTTC. It codes for CASSWQGTDNEQFF.

In its sample, this clone was seen once. The J gene is TRBJ2-2, the V gene TRBV9, with D possibly matching TRBD1 (5 bases). The ends were cut back, 2 bases at V and 0 bases at J, with 11 bases in the middle. This CDR3 has 16 residues. CDR1 is SGDLS, CDR2 YYNGEE, per germline. In nucleotides, the CDR3 is TGTGCCAGCAGCGTTAGTCAGGGCCCGAACACCGGGGAGCTGTTTTTT. Translation gives CASSVSQGPNTGELFF.

J is TRBJ2-7 and V is TRBV10-3; 10 bases map to TRBD1. The V and J ends lost 6 bases and 2 bases, in that order; junction bases with no gene match: 1. Germline CDR1 ENHRY, CDR2 SYGVKD. CDR3 size: 13 residues. The CDR3 here is CAIRGQGTYEQYF. The CDR3 coding sequence is TGTGCCATCAGGGGACAGGGGACCTACGAGCAGTACTTC.

The chain couples TRBV5-4 to TRBJ1-3; unclear D gene. CDR3 size: 17 residues. Germline V gene sequence: CDR1 SGHNT, CDR2 YYREEE (reference sequence). V was pared by 0 bases and J by 0 bases, with 13 bases between. The CDR3 DNA reads TGTGCCAGCAGCTTGGACCCGAGGACGGTCTCTGGAAACACCATATATTTT. Protein product: CASSLDPRTVSGNTIYF.

V and J are TRBV5-4 and TRBJ1-6, with D uncertain. The germline V and J ends were trimmed by 2 bases and 0 bases, with 12 bases remaining between them. Germline V gives CDR1 SGHNT, CDR2 YYREEE (reference sequence). This CDR3 spans 17 amino acids. Here the CDR3 reads CASSFSPQSSYNSPLHF. The CDR3 DNA follows: TGTGCCAGCAGCTTTTCCCCCCAGAGCTCCTATAATTCACCCCTCCACTTT.

V usage is TRBV18 and J usage is TRBJ2-3; D gene unclear. This CDR3 has 12 amino acids. The V gene lost 5 bases and the J gene lost 2 bases, with 5 bases spanning the gap. Germline CDR1 is KGHSH and CDR2 is LQKENI. The CDR3 sequence is CASSSDTDTQYF. DNA of the CDR3: TGTGCCAGCTCATCGGACACAGATACGCAGTATTTT.

This clone was seen a single time. The rearrangement joins TRBV6-5 to TRBJ1-1, with 7 bases fitting TRBD1. This CDR3 contains 15 residues. Germline assignment: CDR1 MNHEY and CDR2 SVGAGI. The ends lost 6 bases at V and 1 base at J; junction bases unmatched: 8. DNA for the CDR3: TGTGCCAGCAGCCACAGGGGCCTAGGGAACACTGAAGCTTTCTTT. Translated, it gives CASSHRGLGNTEAFF.

V and J are TRBV7-2 and TRBJ2-2; TRBD2 is a possible D gene (5 bases). CDR1 and CDR2 from the germline V gene are SGHTA and FQGNSA. Deletions cut 2 bases from V and 6 bases from J, with 10 bases between. The CDR3 runs 14 residues. The CDR3 nucleotides read TGTGCCAGCAGCTTATTGGGGAGCGCCGGGGAGCTGTTTTTT. This codes for CASSLLGSAGELFF. The variable domain in full, with the rest retrieved from reference TRBV7-2 and TRBJ2-2, is GAGVSQSPSNKVTEKGKDVELRCDPISGHTALYWYRQSLGQGLEFLIYFQGNSAPDKSGLPSDRFSAERTGGSVSTLTIQRTQQEDSAVYLCASSLLGSAGELFFGEGSRLTVL.

The chain recombines TRBV14 with TRBJ2-7, with a weak D call TRBD2 (5 bases). CDR1 is SGHDN and CDR2 is FVKESK in the germline V gene. The CDR3 spans 18 residues. Between the trimmed V and J ends, which lost 1 base and 0 bases, there was a span of 19 bases. CDR3 sequence reads: CASSQGISGLLSSYEQYF. The CDR3 DNA reads TGTGCCAGCAGCCAAGGTATATCTGGACTTTTGAGCTCCTACGAGCAGTACTTC.

The chain links TRBV5-4 to TRBJ2-1; TRBD2 aligns across 10 bases. Germline CDR1 is SGHNT and CDR2 is YYREEE (reference sequence). The V gene end was trimmed by 4 bases and the J gene end by 8 bases; junction bases not matched to a gene: 12. The CDR3 spans 16 residues. As DNA, the CDR3 is TGTGCCAGCAGCCCGCCCGAGCGGGGGGGCGTGTATGAGCAGTTCTTC. Residues: CASSPPERGGVYEQFF. Full variable domain (missing parts from reference TRBV5-4 and TRBJ2-1): ETGVTQSPTHLIKTRGQQVTLRCSSQSGHNTVSWYQQALGQGPQFIFQYYREEENGRGNFPPRFSGLQFPNYSSELNVNALELDDSALYLCASSPPERGGVYEQFFGPGTRLTVL.

The gene calls are TRBV6-5 and TRBJ1-3; 8 nucleotides agree with TRBD1. Germline V gene data show CDR1 as MNHEY and CDR2 as SVGAGI. Trimming at V came to 4 bases and at J to 5 bases, leaving 10 bases not matched to a gene. The CDR3 is made up of 16 amino acids. The CDR3 coding sequence is TGTGCCAGCAGTTCAACAGGGGGACCCGTCAGAAACACCATATATTTT. Its translation is CASSSTGGPVRNTIYF.